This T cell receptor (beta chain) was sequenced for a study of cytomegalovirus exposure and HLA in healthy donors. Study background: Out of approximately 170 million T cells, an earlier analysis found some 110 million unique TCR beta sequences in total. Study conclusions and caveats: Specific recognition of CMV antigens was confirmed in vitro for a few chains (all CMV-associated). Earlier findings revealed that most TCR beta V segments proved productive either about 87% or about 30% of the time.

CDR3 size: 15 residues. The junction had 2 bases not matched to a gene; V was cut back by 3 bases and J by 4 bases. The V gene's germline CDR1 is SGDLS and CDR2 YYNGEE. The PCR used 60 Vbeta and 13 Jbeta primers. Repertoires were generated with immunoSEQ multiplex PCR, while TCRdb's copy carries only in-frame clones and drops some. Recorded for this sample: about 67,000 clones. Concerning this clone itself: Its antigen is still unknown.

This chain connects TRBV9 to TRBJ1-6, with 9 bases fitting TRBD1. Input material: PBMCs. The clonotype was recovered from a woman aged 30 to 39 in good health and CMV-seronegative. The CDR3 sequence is CASSGGQGYNSPLHF. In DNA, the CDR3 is TGTGCCAGCAGCGGAGGACAGGGGTATAATTCACCCCTCCACTTT.